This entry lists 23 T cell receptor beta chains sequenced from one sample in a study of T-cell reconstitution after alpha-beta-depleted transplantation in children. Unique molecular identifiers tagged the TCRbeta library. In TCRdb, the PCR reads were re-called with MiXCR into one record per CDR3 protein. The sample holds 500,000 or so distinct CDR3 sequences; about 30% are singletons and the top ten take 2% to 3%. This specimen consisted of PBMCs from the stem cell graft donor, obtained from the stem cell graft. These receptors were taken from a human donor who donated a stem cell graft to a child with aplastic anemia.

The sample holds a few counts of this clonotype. The CDR3, as DNA: TGTGCCAGCATTTCGGGCACTGAAGCTTTCTTT. Protein product: CASISGTEAFF. The V and J genes are TRBV12-3 or TRBV12-4 and TRBJ1-1; no clear D. V was cut by 7 bases and J by 4 bases, with 7 bases left in between. The CDR3 length is 11 residues.

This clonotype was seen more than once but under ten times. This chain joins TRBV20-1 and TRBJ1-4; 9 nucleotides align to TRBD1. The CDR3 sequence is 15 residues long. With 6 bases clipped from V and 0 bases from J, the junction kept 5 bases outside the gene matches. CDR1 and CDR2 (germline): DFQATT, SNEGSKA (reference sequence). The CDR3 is CSARDRATTNEKLFF. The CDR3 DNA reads TGCAGTGCCCGGGACAGGGCAACAACTAATGAAAAACTGTTTTTT.

The CDR3 protein is CASSLAAYGTRHEQFF. DNA for the CDR3: TGTGCCAGCAGCTTAGCGGCTTATGGGACTAGGCATGAGCAGTTCTTC. V is TRBV7-9 and J is TRBJ2-1, with TRBD2 matching 8 bases. The trim removed 0 bases at V and 8 bases at J, leaving 9 bases unmatched. Per germline, CDR1 SEHNR and CDR2 FQNEAQ (reference sequence). CDR3 length: 16 amino acids.

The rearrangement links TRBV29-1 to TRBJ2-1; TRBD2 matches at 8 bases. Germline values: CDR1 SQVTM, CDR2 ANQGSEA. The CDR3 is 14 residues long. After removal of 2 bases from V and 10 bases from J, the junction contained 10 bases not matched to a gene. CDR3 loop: CSVERLAGTKEQFF. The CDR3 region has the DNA TGCAGCGTTGAAAGGCTAGCGGGTACGAAAGAGCAGTTCTTC.

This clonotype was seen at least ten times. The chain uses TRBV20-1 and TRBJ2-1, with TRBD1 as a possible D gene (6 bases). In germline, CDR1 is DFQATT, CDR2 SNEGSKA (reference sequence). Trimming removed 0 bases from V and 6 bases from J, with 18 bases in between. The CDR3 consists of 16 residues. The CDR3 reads CSARDIGRGTFNEQFF. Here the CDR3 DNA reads TGCAGTGCTAGAGATATAGGTAGGGGGACATTCAATGAGCAGTTCTTC.

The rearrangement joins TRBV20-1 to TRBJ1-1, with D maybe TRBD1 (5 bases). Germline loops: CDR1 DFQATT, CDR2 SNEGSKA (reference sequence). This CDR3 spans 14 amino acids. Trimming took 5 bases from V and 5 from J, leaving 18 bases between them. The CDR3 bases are TGCAGTGCTCGCGGAGGAGGGGCTCGGACTGAAGCTTTCTTT. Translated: CSARGGGARTEAFF.

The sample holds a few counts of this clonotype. CDR3 sequence (DNA): TGTGCCAGCAGCTTACAGGGGTCCCGCACAGATACGCAGTATTTT. Translation: CASSLQGSRTDTQYF. The chain employs TRBV13 and TRBJ2-3, with D possibly matching TRBD1 (6 bases). The CDR3 consists of 15 residues. The germline gives CDR1 PRHDT, CDR2 FYEKMQ (reference sequence). With 2 bases removed from V and 1 base from J, the gap between germline ends came to 10 bases. The entire variable domain, with the rest obtained from reference TRBV13 and TRBJ2-3, is as follows: AAGVIQSPRHLIKEKRETATLKCYPIPRHDTVYWYQQGPGQDPQFLISFYEKMQSDKGSIPDRFSAQQFSDYHSELNMSSLELGDSALYFCASSLQGSRTDTQYFGPGTRLTVL.

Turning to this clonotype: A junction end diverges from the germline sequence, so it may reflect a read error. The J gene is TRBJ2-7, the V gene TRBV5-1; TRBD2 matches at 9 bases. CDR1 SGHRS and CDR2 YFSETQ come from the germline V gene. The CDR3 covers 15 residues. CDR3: CASSTTGTSPYDQYF. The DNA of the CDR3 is TGCGCCAGCAGCACAACCGGGACTAGCCCCTACGACCAGTACTTC.

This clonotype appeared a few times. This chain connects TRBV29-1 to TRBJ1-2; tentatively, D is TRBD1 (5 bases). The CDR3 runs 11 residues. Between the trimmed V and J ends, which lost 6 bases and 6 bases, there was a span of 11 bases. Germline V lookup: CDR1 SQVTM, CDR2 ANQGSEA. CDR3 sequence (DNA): TGCAGCGTCGAGACAGTTAATGGCTACACCTTC. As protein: CSVETVNGYTF.

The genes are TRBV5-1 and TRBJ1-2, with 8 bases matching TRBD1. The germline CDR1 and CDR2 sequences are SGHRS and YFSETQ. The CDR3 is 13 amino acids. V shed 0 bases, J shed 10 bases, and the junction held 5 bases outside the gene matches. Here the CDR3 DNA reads TGCGCCAGCAGCTTGGCCCCAGGGGGCGACTACACCTTC. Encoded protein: CASSLAPGGDYTF.

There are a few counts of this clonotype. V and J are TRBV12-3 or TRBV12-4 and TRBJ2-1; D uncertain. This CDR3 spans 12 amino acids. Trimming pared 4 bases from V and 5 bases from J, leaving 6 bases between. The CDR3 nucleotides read TGTGCCAGCAGTTCCCAGGACAATGAGCAGTTCTTC. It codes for CASSSQDNEQFF.

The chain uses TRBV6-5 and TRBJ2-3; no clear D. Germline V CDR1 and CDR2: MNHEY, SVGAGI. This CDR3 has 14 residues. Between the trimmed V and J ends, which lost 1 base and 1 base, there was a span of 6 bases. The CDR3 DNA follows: TGTGCCAGCAGTTACTTGGCGGGCACAGATACGCAGTATTTT. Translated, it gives CASSYLAGTDTQYF.

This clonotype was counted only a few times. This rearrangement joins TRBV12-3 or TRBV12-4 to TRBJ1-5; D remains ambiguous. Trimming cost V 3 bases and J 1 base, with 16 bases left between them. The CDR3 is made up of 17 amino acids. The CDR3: CASSFTSPRWSNQPQHF. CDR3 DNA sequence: TGTGCCAGCAGTTTTACGAGTCCTCGATGGAGCAATCAGCCCCAGCATTTT.

Written as DNA, the CDR3 is TGTGCCAGCAGCTTAGCCGACAGGCGGGAGACCCAGTACTTC. Protein sequence: CASSLADRRETQYF. The chain recombines TRBV7-2 with TRBJ2-5, with a weak D call TRBD1 (6 bases). The CDR3 is made up of 14 amino acids. Germline CDR1 and CDR2: SGHTA and FQGNSA. With 0 bases removed from V and 5 bases from J, the gap between germline ends came to 10 bases.

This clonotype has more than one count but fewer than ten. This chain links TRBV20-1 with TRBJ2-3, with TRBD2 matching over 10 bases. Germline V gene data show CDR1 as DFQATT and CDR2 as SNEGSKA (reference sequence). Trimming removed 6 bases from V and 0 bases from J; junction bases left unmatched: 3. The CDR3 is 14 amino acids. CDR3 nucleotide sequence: TGCAGTGCCGAGACTAGCGGGAGCACAGATACGCAGTATTTT. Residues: CSAETSGSTDTQYF.

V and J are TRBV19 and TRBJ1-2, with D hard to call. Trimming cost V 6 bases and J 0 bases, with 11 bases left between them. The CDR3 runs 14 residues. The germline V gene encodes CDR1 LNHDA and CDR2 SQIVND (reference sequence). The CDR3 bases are TGTGCCAGTAGAATGGGAGGTACTAACTATGGCTACACCTTC. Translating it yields CASRMGGTNYGYTF.

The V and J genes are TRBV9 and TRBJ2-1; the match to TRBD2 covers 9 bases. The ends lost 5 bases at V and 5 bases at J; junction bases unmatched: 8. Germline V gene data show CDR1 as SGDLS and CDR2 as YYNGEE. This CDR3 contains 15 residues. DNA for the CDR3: TGTGCCAGCAGTATAGCGGGAGTATCCCACAATGAGCAGTTCTTC. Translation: CASSIAGVSHNEQFF.

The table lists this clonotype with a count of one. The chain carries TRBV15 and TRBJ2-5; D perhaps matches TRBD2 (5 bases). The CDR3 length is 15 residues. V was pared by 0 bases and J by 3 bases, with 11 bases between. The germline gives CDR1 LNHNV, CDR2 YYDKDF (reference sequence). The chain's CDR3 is CATSRDGLLEETQYF. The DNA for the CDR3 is TGTGCCACCAGCAGAGATGGGCTACTAGAAGAGACCCAGTACTTC.

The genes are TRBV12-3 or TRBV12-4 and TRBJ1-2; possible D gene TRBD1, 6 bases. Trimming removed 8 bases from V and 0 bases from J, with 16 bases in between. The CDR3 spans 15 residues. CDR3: CASHPQGLANYGYTF. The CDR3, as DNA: TGTGCCAGCCATCCCCAGGGGCTAGCTAACTATGGCTACACCTTC.

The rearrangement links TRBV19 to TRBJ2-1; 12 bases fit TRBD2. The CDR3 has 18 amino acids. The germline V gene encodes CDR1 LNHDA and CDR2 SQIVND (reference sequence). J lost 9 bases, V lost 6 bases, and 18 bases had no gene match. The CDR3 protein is CASRQGASSGRAYSEQFF. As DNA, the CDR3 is TGTGCCAGTAGACAGGGGGCATCTAGCGGGAGGGCCTATAGTGAGCAGTTCTTC.

The CDR3 DNA reads TGCAGTGCTAGTAGTCGGCCGGACAGGGATGAAGAGACCCAGTACTTC. Protein: CSASSRPDRDEETQYF. The chain combines TRBV20-1 with TRBJ2-5; 8 nucleotides align to TRBD1. The CDR3 totals 16 residues. CDR1 and CDR2 (germline): DFQATT, SNEGSKA (reference sequence). J lost 3 bases, V lost 3 bases, and 12 bases had no gene match.

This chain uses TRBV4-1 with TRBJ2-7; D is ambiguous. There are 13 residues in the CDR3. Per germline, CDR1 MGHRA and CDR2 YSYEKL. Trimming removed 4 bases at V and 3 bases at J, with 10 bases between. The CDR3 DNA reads TGCGCCAGCAGCCGGACGCTCGACTACGAGCAGTACTTC. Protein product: CASSRTLDYEQYF.

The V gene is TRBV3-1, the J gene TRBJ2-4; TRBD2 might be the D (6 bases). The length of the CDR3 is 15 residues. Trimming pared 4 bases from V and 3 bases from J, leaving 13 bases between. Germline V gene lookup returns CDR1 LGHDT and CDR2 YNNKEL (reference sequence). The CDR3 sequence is CASSPSTGDKNIQYF. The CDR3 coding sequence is TGTGCCAGCAGCCCCTCTACGGGGGACAAAAACATTCAGTACTTC.